The 16 T cell receptor beta chains in this list originate from one sample, sequenced in a study of cytomegalovirus exposure and HLA in healthy donors. TCRdb keeps only in-frame clones here, not all; method: immunoSEQ multiplex PCR. This sample has some 220,000 clones, with 85% to 95% found just once. Sequenced input: PBMCs. These receptors originate from a woman under 30 in good health and CMV-seronegative.

In DNA, the CDR3 is TGTGCCAGCAGTCCCCGACAGTTCTCGGGCTACGAGCAGTACTTC. Encoded protein: CASSPRQFSGYEQYF. The chain uses TRBV27 and TRBJ2-7; D possibly corresponds to TRBD1 (5 bases). Per germline, CDR1 MNHEY and CDR2 SMNVEV (reference sequence). This CDR3 is 15 amino acids long. Between the trimmed V and J ends, which lost 5 bases and 3 bases, there was a span of 17 bases.

This clone was counted a single time. V and J are TRBV6-5 and TRBJ2-1, with 7 bases fitting TRBD2. The CDR3 is 12 residues long. Germline V lookup: CDR1 MNHEY, CDR2 SVGAGI. V lost 0 bases, J lost 15 bases, and 5 bases stayed unmatched. The CDR3 bases are TGTGCCAGCAGTTACTCCTCGGGAGGATTGTTCTTC. This sequence encodes CASSYSSGGLFF.

The J gene is TRBJ2-1, the V gene TRBV11-2; 8 positions match TRBD2. The CDR3 totals 13 residues. CDR1 SGHAT and CDR2 FQNNGV come from the germline V gene. The V gene end was trimmed by 10 bases and the J gene end by 5 bases; junction bases not matched to a gene: 7. In DNA, the CDR3 is TGTGCCACCCTACTAGCGGCAAACAATGAGCAGTTCTTC. This gives the protein CATLLAANNEQFF.

J is TRBJ2-7 and V is TRBV27; TRBD2 aligns across 10 bases. Germline lookup yields CDR1 MNHEY and CDR2 SMNVEV (reference sequence). The trim removed 8 bases at V and 0 bases at J, leaving 7 bases unmatched. The CDR3 consists of 15 residues. Here the CDR3 DNA reads TGTGCCAGCTCCCACGTAGCGGGGGGCTCCTACGAGCAGTACTTC. The encoded protein is CASSHVAGGSYEQYF.

This clone was seen only a few times. This chain joins TRBV13 and TRBJ2-1; 11 bases are shared with TRBD1. The CDR3 is 15 residues long. Germline V gives CDR1 PRHDT, CDR2 FYEKMQ (reference sequence). V trimming: 5 bases; J trimming: 4 bases; junction bases outside the gene matches: 4. In nucleotides, the CDR3 is TGTGCCAGCAGCCGCGGGACAGGGGGGTACAATGAGCAGTTCTTC. It specifies CASSRGTGGYNEQFF.

This rearrangement joins TRBV7-2 to TRBJ2-7; no reliable D call. The length of the CDR3 is 14 residues. V lost 5 bases and J 2 bases, leaving 13 bases between the germline ends. Germline-derived CDR1 and CDR2 are SGHTA and FQGNSA. CDR3 nucleotide sequence: TGTGCCAGCAGCCCACGGTCTTTTACCTACGAGCAGTACTTC. It specifies CASSPRSFTYEQYF.

This sequence joins TRBV28 and TRBJ1-2; 7 bases match TRBD1. The V gene end was trimmed by 6 bases and the J gene end by 2 bases; junction bases not matched to a gene: 9. This CDR3 has 15 residues. Germline V lookup: CDR1 MDHEN, CDR2 SYDVKM. The CDR3 is CASRPRGLANYGYTF. The CDR3 DNA sequence: TGTGCCAGCAGACCGAGGGGGCTCGCGAACTATGGCTACACCTTC.

This clone was detected once. V usage is TRBV27 and J usage is TRBJ2-1; D may be TRBD2 (7 bases). The CDR3 totals 15 residues. V lost 6 bases to trimming and J lost 4 bases, with 16 bases between them. Germline V gives CDR1 MNHEY, CDR2 SMNVEV (reference sequence). The CDR3 region is CASRDGRGGYNEQFF. The CDR3 DNA reads TGTGCCAGCAGAGACGGAAGGGGGGGTTACAATGAGCAGTTCTTC.

This clone was observed many times. This rearrangement joins TRBV25-1 to TRBJ2-7; TRBD1 aligns across 7 bases. The CDR3 spans 17 residues. Germline V lookup: CDR1 MGHDK, CDR2 SYGVNS. The V segment lost 6 bases and the J segment 0 bases; nucleotides outside the gene matches: 14. CDR3 amino acids: CASSGPLRQGFSYEQYF. CDR3 DNA: TGTGCCAGCAGCGGACCCCTCAGACAGGGTTTCTCCTACGAGCAGTACTTC.

This clone was recorded only once. V is TRBV10-3 and J is TRBJ2-5; TRBD2 matches at 14 bases. With 4 bases clipped from V and 3 bases from J, the junction kept 7 bases outside the gene matches. The germline CDR1 and CDR2 sequences are ENHRY and SYGVKD. This CDR3 spans 17 amino acids. As DNA, the CDR3 is TGTGCCATCAGTGGGGGGACTAGCGGGAGTCGGAAAGAGACCCAGTACTTC. Protein sequence: CAISGGTSGSRKETQYF.

The chain employs TRBV28 and TRBJ2-7; TRBD2 agrees at 9 bases. Germline V gene sequence: CDR1 MDHEN, CDR2 SYDVKM. V shed 5 bases and J 3 bases; nucleotides not matched to a gene: 5. CDR3 length: 14 residues. The CDR3 DNA follows: TGTGCCAGCAGTACGCTAGCGGGACACTACGAGCAGTACTTC. Protein product: CASSTLAGHYEQYF. Using reference TRBV28 and TRBJ2-7 for the parts outside the CDR3, the full variable domain is DVKVTQSSRYLVKRTGEKVFLECVQDMDHENMFWYRQDPGLGLRLIYFSYDVKMKEKGDIPEGYSVSREKKERFSLILESASTNQTSMYLCASSTLAGHYEQYFGPGTRLTVT.

This clone was observed once. This chain uses TRBV5-4 with TRBJ2-1; possibly TRBD2 for D (6 bases). With 4 bases removed from V and 0 bases from J, the gap between germline ends came to 14 bases. Germline V gene sequence: CDR1 SGHNT, CDR2 YYREEE (reference sequence). The CDR3 totals 16 residues. The chain's CDR3 is CASSPGRGSSYNEQFF. The CDR3 DNA reads as TGTGCCAGCAGCCCAGGTCGGGGGAGCTCCTACAATGAGCAGTTCTTC.

This clone was seen only a few times. The V and J genes are TRBV10-3 and TRBJ2-5; D is perhaps TRBD1 (5 bases). Germline-derived CDR1 and CDR2 are ENHRY and SYGVKD. V lost 0 bases to trimming and J lost 5 bases, with 13 bases between them. The CDR3 totals 15 residues. Here the CDR3 DNA reads TGTGCCATCAGTGAGTCGAGGCAGGGTGGGGAGACCCAGTACTTC. This codes for CAISESRQGGETQYF.

The rearrangement joins TRBV6-1 to TRBJ1-4; 8 nucleotides line up with TRBD1. The CDR3 loop spans 15 amino acids. V gave up 5 bases and J gave up 6 bases; unmatched junction bases: 8. Germline values: CDR1 MNHNS, CDR2 SASEGT. Written as DNA, the CDR3 is TGTGCCAGCAGTCGAACGGAGGACAGGGATGAAAAACTGTTTTTT. It is translated as CASSRTEDRDEKLFF.

The chain joins TRBV5-1 to TRBJ2-7; 11 bases match TRBD1. Germline V CDR1 and CDR2: SGHRS, YFSETQ. V lost 6 bases and J lost 3; bases outside the gene matches: 2. The CDR3 is made up of 13 amino acids. The CDR3 DNA sequence: TGCGCCAGCAAAGGGACAGGGGGCTACGAGCAGTACTTC. Encoded protein: CASKGTGGYEQYF.

The V gene is TRBV27, the J gene TRBJ1-6; weak D call: TRBD1 (6 bases). Germline CDR1 reads MNHEY; CDR2 reads SMNVEV (reference sequence). V shed 7 bases and J shed 7 bases, with 14 bases lying between them. The CDR3 length is 14 residues. In DNA, the CDR3 is TGTGCCAGCACCCGTGGGGGGGGCAATTCACCCCTCCACTTT. This encodes CASTRGGGNSPLHF.